This TCR beta chain came from a study of blood T cell repertoires in COVID-19. Overall study context: Spain, Italy and the United States supplied samples that represented acute and convalescent COVID-19. The cDNA or gDNA used as material had been derived from T cells, B-cell-depleted T cells, or PBMCs.

CDR3 length: 18 residues. Per germline, CDR1 SGHRS and CDR2 YFSETQ. The trim removed 4 bases at V and 1 base at J, leaving 12 bases unmatched. Authors' methods: Amplification of reference gene primers was used by the study to estimate nucleated cell counts. Produced via immunoSEQ multiplex PCR; TCRdb's table is partial and in-frame only. The V and J calls and the clone size are those of that table, but D and trimming were determined from the DNA. Among some 120,000 clones, about 80% were seen once, and the ten largest hold around 17%. The TCR originated in a woman aged 45-65 years with acute or convalescent COVID-19. The chain is built from TRBV5-1 and TRBJ1-4; the match to TRBD1 covers 8 bases. Source material: peripheral blood. CDR3 in amino acids: CASSRTGTGFRTNEKLFF. The CDR3, as DNA: TGCGCCAGCAGCCGGACGGGGACAGGCTTCAGAACTAATGAAAAACTGTTTTTT.